This record concerns one TCR beta chain sequence. Study processing details: By means of reference gene primer amplification, nucleated cell counts were estimated. Sequencing was performed with immunoSEQ multiplex PCR; in TCRdb, only in-frame clones are kept and a portion is missing. V, J and clone size are taken as reported in that table, and D and trimming were inferred from the DNA itself. This table holds 250,000 or so clones, 83% found once. This sample was included in a study of blood T cell repertoires in COVID-19. The CDR3 sequence is 16 residues long. The chain joins TRBV1 to TRBJ2-7; no check of the table's D call, TRBD2, against the DNA was made. TRBV1 is a pseudogene. The clonotype originates from a human donor in a cohort sampled during active COVID-19. Sequencing was done on a sample of peripheral blood. The CDR3 reads CTSSPFLAGTSYEQYF. The CDR3 DNA is TGCACCAGCAGCCCGTTTCTAGCGGGAACTTCCTACGAGCAGTACTTC.